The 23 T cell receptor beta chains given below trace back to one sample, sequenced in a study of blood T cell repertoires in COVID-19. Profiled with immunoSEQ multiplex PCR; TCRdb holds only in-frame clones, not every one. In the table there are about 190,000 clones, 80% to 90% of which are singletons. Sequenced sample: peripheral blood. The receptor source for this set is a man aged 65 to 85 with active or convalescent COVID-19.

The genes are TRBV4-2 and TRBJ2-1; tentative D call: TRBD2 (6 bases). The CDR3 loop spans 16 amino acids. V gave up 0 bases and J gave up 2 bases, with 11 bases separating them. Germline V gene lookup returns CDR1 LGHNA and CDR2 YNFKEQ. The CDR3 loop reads CASSQEFGGPYNEQFF. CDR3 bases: TGTGCCAGCAGCCAAGAATTCGGGGGACCCTACAATGAGCAGTTCTTC.

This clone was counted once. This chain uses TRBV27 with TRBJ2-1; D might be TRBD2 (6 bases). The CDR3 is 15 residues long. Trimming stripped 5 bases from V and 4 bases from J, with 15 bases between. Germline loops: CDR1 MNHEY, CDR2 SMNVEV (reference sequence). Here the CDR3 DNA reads TGTGCCAGCAGTATGCGGGACTTCCCGTACAATGAGCAGTTCTTC. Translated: CASSMRDFPYNEQFF.

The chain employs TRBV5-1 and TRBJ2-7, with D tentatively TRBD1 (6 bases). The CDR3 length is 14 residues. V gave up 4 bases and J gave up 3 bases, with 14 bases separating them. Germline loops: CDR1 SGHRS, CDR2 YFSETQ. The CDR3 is CASSKDRLVYEQYF. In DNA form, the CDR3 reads TGCGCCAGCAGCAAGGACAGATTAGTCTACGAGCAGTACTTC. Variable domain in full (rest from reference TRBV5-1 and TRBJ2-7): KAGVTQTPRYLIKTRGQQVTLSCSPISGHRSVSWYQQTPGQGLQFLFEYFSETQRNKGNFPGRFSGRQFSNSRSEMNVSTLELGDSALYLCASSKDRLVYEQYFGPGTRLTVT.

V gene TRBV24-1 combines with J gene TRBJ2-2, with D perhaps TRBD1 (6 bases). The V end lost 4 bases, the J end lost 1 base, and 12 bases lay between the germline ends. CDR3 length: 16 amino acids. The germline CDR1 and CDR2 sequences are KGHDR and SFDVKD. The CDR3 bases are TGTGCCACCAGTGAGCCCCGGGGACAGAACACCGGGGAGCTGTTTTTT. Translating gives CATSEPRGQNTGELFF.

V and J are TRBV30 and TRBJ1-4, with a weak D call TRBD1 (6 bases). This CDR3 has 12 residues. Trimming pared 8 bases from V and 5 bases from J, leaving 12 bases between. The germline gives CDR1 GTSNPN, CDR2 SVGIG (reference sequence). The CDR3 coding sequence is TGTGCCATGCAGGGGTCGAATGAAAAACTGTTTTTT. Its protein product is CAMQGSNEKLFF. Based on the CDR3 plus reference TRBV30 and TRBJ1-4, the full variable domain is SQTIHQWPATLVQPVGSPLSLECTVEGTSNPNLYWYRQAAGRGLQLLFYSVGIGQISSEVPQNLSASRPQDRQFILSSKKLLLSDSGFYLCAMQGSNEKLFFGSGTQLSVL.

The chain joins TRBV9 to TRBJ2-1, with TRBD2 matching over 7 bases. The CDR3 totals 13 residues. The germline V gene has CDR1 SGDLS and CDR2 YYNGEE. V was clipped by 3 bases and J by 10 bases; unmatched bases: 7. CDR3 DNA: TGTGCCAGCAGCGGAACTAGCGCAGGCGAGCAGTTCTTC. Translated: CASSGTSAGEQFF.

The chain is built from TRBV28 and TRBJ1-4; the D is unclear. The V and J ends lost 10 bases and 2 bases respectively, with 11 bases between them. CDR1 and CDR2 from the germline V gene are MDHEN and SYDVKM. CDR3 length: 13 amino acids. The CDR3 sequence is CATKGGTNEKLFF. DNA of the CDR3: TGTGCCACCAAGGGCGGGACTAATGAAAAACTGTTTTTT.

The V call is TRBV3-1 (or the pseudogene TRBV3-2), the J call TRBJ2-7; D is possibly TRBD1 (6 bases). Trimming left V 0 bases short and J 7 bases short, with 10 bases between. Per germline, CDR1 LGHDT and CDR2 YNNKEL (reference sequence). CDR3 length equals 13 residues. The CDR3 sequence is CASSQEPGTEQYF. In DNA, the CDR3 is TGTGCCAGCAGCCAAGAACCAGGGACAGAGCAGTACTTC.

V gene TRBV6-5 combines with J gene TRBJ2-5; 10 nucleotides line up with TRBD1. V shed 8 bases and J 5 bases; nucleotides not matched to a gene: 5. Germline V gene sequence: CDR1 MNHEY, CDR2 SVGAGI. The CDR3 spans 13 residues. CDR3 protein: CASRDRGGETQYF. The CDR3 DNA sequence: TGTGCCAGCCGGGACAGGGGCGGGGAGACCCAGTACTTC.

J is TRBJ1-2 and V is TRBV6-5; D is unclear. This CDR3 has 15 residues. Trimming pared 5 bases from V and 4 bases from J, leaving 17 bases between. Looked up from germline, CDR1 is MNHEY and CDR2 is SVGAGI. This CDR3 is CASSQTRYSGYGYTF. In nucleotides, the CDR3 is TGTGCCAGCAGTCAAACTCGTTACAGCGGCTATGGCTACACCTTC.

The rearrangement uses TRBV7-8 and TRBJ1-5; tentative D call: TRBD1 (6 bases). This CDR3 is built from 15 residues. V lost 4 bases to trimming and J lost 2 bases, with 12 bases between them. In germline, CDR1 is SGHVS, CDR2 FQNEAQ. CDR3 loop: CASSSGGGGNQPQHF. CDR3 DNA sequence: TGTGCCAGCAGCTCGGGAGGGGGGGGCAATCAGCCCCAGCATTTT.

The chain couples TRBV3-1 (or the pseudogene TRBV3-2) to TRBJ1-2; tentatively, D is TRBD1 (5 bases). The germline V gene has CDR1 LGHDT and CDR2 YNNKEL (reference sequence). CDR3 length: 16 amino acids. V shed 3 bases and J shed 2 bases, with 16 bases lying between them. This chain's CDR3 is CASSHTQFRANYGYTF. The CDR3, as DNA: TGTGCCAGCAGCCACACTCAGTTCAGGGCGAACTATGGCTACACCTTC.

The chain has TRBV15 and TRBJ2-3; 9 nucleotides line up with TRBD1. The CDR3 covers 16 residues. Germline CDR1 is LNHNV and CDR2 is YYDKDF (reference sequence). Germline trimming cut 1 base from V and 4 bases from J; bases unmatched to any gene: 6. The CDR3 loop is CATSRGGTGTADTQYF. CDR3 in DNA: TGTGCCACCAGCAGAGGTGGGACAGGGACGGCAGATACGCAGTATTTT.

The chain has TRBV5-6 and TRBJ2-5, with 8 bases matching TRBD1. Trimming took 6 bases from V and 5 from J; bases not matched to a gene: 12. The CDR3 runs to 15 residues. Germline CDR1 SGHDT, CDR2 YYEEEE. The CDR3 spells CASKGGQGAQETQYF. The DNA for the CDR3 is TGTGCCAGCAAAGGGGGGCAGGGGGCGCAGGAGACCCAGTACTTC.

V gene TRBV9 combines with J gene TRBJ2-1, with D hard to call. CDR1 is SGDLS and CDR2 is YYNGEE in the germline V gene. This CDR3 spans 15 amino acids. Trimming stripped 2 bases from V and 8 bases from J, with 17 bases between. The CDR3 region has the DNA TGTGCCAGCAGCGTTATCCCTGGGTCCGCGGATGAGCAGTTCTTC. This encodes CASSVIPGSADEQFF.

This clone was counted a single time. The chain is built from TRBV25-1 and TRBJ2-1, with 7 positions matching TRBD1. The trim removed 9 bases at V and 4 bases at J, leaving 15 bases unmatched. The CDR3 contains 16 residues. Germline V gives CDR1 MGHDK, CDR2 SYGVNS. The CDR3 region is CASEGDRDEGYNEQFF. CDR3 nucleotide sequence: TGTGCCAGTGAGGGTGACAGGGACGAAGGGTACAATGAGCAGTTCTTC.

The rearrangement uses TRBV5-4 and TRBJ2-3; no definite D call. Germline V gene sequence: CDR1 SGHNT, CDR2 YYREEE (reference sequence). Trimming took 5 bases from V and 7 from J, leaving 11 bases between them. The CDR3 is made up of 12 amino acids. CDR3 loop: CASSLDGYTQYF. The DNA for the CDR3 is TGTGCCAGCAGTCTAGACGGCTATACGCAGTATTTT.

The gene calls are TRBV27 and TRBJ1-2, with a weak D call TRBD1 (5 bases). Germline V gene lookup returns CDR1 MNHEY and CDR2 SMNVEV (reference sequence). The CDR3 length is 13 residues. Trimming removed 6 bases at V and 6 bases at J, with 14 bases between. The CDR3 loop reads CASRFDRHHGYTF. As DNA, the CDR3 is TGTGCCAGCAGATTCGACAGACACCATGGCTACACCTTC.

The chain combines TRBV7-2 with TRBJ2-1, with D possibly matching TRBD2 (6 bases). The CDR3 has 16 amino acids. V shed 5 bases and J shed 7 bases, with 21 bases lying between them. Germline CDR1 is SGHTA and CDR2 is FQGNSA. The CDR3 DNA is TGTGCCAGCAGCCTTCCCAGGAGCCGGGAGATGAATGAGCAGTTCTTC. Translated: CASSLPRSREMNEQFF.

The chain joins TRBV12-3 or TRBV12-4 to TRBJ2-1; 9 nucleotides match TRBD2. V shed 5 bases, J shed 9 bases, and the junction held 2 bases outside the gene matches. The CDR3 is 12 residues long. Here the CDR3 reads CASSRSGSEQFF. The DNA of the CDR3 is TGTGCCAGCAGTCGTAGCGGGAGTGAGCAGTTCTTC.

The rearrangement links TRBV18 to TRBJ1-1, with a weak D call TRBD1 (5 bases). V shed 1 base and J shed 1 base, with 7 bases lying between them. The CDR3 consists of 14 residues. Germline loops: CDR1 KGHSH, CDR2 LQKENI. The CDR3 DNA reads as TGTGCCAGCTCACCACAGGGGCAGAACACTGAAGCTTTCTTT. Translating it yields CASSPQGQNTEAFF.

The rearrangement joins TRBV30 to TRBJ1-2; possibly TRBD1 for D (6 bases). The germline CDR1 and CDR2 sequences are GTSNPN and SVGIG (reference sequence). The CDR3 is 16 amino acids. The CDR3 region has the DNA TGTGCTCACCGGAGATTTGGAACACAGGGAGGGGATGGCTACACCTTC. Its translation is CAHRRFGTQGGDGYTF.

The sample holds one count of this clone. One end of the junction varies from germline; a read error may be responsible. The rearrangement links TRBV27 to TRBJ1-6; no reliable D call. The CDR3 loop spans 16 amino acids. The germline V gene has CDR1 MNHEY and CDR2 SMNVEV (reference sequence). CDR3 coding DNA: TGTGCCAGCACTTTATCTTTCAGCTCCTATAATTCACCCCTCCACTTT. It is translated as CASTLSFSSYNSPLHF.